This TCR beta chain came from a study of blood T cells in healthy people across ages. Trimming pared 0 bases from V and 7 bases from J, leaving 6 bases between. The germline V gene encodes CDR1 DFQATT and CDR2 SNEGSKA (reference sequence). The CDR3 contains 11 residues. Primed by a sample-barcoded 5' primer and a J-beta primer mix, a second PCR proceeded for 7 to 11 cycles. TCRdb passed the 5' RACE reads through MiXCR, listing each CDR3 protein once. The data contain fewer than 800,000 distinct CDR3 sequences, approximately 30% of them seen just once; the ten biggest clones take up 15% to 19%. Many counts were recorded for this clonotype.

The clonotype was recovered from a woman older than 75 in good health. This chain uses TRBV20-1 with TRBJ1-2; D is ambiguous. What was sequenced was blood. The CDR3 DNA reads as TGCAGTGCTAGAGATCGTCCTGGCTACACCTTC. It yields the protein CSARDRPGYTF.